This paragraph covers one T cell receptor beta chain sequence. Its antigen is still unknown. TCRdb used MiXCR to reprocess the 5' RACE reads, holding one entry per CDR3 protein. The table lists around 500,000 distinct CDR3 sequences, less than 25% of them singletons. This sample stems from a study of T cells after yellow fever vaccination. Study-wide findings and caveats: Among primary-vaccination clones, most reappeared after the booster, at 95% to 96% for CD4 and more than 85% for CD8. Within FACS-sorted repertoires, abundant clonotypes contaminating from the bulk population could be present.

CDR3 size: 17 residues. Trimming took 2 bases from V and 2 from J; bases not matched to a gene: 5. Germline V gene data show CDR1 as LGHNA and CDR2 as YNFKEQ. The source was PBMCs, collected about 21 days after the first yellow fever vaccination. This TCR came from a man aged 18 to 29 who received the YFV17D yellow fever vaccine. This chain links TRBV4-2 with TRBJ2-6; TRBD1 aligns across 8 bases. CDR3: CASSQFTGGAGANVLTF. The CDR3 nucleotides read TGTGCCAGCAGCCAATTTACAGGGGGTGCTGGGGCCAACGTCCTGACTTTC.